The sequence of this T cell receptor (beta chain) was determined in a study of cytomegalovirus exposure and HLA in healthy donors. Study in general: Earlier findings included more than 95 million unique TCR beta sequences obtained from 170 million or so T cells.

The germline gives CDR1 KGHSH, CDR2 LQKENI. With 1 base clipped from V and 0 bases from J, the junction kept 6 bases outside the gene matches. CDR3 length: 16 amino acids. PCR was performed using 60 Vbeta and 13 Jbeta primers. This table comes from immunoSEQ multiplex PCR, and its TCRdb copy is limited to in-frame clones, with some not included. The sample has around 220,000 clones; over 65% are singletons. Concerning this clone itself: No antigen is known for it.

General study findings and limits: Reports indicated that the classifier achieved high specificity and sensitivity in diagnosing cytomegalovirus status. When a later analysis compared HLA-associated TCR beta chains with equally common others, the HLA-associated chains turned out to be more clonally expanded and to have lower generation probabilities.

The TCR sequence derives from a man between 40 and 49 years old in good health and CMV-seronegative. The sequenced sample was PBMCs. J is TRBJ2-7 and V is TRBV18, with TRBD1 identical over 7 bases. The CDR3 sequence: CASSPLSGQSSYEQYF. The CDR3, as DNA: TGTGCCAGCTCACCACTTTCGGGACAGAGCTCCTACGAGCAGTACTTC.